Included here is one TCR beta chain sequence, with context. Its cognate antigen is unknown. The data were taken from a study of cytomegalovirus exposure and HLA in healthy donors. Study-wide results and limits: Listed as cytomegalovirus-associated were 164 TCR beta chains.

Trimming took off 5 bases at V and 4 bases at J, with 12 bases between the two ends. The CDR3 is made up of 14 amino acids. Per the germline V gene, CDR1 is KGHSH and CDR2 is LQKENI. PCR used 60 Vbeta primers and 13 Jbeta primers. Under the authors' procedure: Per a later analysis, the number of unique TCR beta chains was some 82 million, of which about 11 million were shared. The method was immunoSEQ multiplex PCR; TCRdb's version includes in-frame clones alone and lacks a portion of them. V and J calls and clone size are those listed in that table; D and trimming were worked out from the DNA. In the table there are about 200,000 clones, approximately 78% of which are singletons.

The clonotype was recovered from a woman in her forties or fifties in good health and CMV-seropositive. This chain connects TRBV18 to TRBJ1-5; possible D gene TRBD1, 5 bases. The sample taken for sequencing was PBMCs. The CDR3 sequence is CASSTEPGNQPQHF. Written as DNA, the CDR3 is TGTGCCAGCTCAACAGAGCCAGGGAATCAGCCCCAGCATTTT.